The subject of this entry is one T cell receptor (beta chain). Its antigen is still unknown. Into CD45RA+ naive and CD45RA-negative memory subsets, the CD4+ cells were split. This specimen belongs to a study of shared clonotypes between healthy human individuals. Germline CDR1 reads SNHLY; CDR2 reads FYNNEI. V shed 4 bases and J shed 0 bases, with 9 bases lying between them. The CDR3 consists of 14 residues. Only in-frame clones appear in the TCRdb table, and some are missing; sequencing was by immunoSEQ multiplex PCR. The repertoire consists of about 1.1 million clones, with approximately 75% occurring once and the leading ten covering about 0.94%. Study-wide results and caveats: Sharing across several donors was seen in around 5.1% of naive CD4 clonotypes. Despite large depth, sorted-subset datasets appeared incompletely sequenced.

This receptor was identified in a man aged 18 to 30 in good health. Some clones in this sample may be carry-over from other donors' samples. Sequenced input: memory CD4+ T cells from PBMCs. Sample subset: CD45RA-negative fraction. The rearrangement joins TRBV2 to TRBJ1-2, with D perhaps TRBD1 (5 bases). For the CDR3, the DNA is TGTGCCAGCAGTGGCCAGACAGCTAACTATGGCTACACCTTC. It translates to CASSGQTANYGYTF. The whole variable domain, remainder taken from reference TRBV2 and TRBJ1-2, is EPEVTQTPSHQVTQMGQEVILRCVPISNHLYFYWYRQILGQKVEFLVSFYNNEISEKSEIFDDQFSVERPDGSNFTLKIRSTKLEDSAMYFCASSGQTANYGYTFGSGTRLTVV.